This T cell receptor beta chain was sequenced during a study of T cell responses to AZD1222 COVID-19 vaccine. With V trimmed by 4 bases and J by 7 bases, 3 bases remained unmatched. CDR3 size: 13 residues. The germline V gene has CDR1 LNHDA and CDR2 SQIVND (reference sequence). A word on this clone: What it binds is unknown.

Findings and caveats of the study: Close to half of spike-specific TCRs reportedly recognize unmutated variant regions.

Data came from immunoSEQ multiplex PCR; TCRdb stores just in-frame clones and leaves some out. In the table there are about 93,000 clones, 70% to 90% of which are singletons. This chain links TRBV19 with TRBJ1-5; TRBD1 agrees at 8 bases. Sequencing was performed on peripheral blood, taken on day 0 of AZD1222 vaccination. This clonotype was sampled from an adult in good health. The CDR3 here is CASSRTGQQPQHF. CDR3 bases: TGTGCCAGTAGTAGGACAGGGCAACAGCCCCAGCATTTT.